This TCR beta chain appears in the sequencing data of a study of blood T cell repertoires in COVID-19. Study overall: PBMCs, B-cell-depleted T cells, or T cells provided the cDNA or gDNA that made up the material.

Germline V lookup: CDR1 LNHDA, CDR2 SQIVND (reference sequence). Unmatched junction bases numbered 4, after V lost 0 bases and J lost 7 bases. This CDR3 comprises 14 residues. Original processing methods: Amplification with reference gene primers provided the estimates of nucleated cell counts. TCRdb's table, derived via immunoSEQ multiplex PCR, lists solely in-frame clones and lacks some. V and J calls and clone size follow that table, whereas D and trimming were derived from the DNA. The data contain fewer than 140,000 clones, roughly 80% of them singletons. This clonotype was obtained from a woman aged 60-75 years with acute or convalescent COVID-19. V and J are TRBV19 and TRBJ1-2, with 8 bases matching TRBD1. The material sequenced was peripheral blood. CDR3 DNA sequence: TGTGCCAGTAGTATAGATGGGGACAGGTCTGGCTACACCTTC. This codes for CASSIDGDRSGYTF.